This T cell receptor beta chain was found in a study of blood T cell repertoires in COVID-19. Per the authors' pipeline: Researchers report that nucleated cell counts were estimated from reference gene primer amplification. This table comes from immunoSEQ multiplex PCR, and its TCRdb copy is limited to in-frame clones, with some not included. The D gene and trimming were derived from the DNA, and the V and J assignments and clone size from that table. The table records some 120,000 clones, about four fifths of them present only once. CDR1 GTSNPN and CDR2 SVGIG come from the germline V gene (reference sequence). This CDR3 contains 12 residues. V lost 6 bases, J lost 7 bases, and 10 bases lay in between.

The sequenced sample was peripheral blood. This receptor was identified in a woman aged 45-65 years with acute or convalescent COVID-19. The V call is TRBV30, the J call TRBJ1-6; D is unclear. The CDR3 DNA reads TGTGCCTGCGGACGGGGAAATTCACCCCTCCACTTT. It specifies CACGRGNSPLHF.